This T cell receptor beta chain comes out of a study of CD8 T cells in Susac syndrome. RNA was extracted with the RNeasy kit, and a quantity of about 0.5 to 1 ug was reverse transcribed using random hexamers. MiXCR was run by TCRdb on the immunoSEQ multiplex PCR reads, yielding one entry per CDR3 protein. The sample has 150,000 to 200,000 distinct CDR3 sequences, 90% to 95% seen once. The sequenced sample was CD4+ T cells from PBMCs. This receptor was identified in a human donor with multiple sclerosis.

The CDR3 coding sequence is TGTGCCAGCGGCGGGCGGACTGAAGCTTTCTTT. It codes for CASGGRTEAFF. V usage is TRBV12-3 or TRBV12-4 and J usage is TRBJ1-1; D unclear. The CDR3 is 11 residues long. Trimming removed 8 bases at V and 5 bases at J, with 9 bases between.